These T cell receptor beta chains were read from a single sample in a study of blood T cell repertoires in COVID-19. Using immunoSEQ multiplex PCR, the repertoire was profiled, and TCRdb retains in-frame clones only, with some absent. This table has a few hundred thousand clones, 75% to 90% appearing once. The sequencing sample was made of peripheral blood. The receptors stem from a woman aged 70-85 years with COVID-19, enrolled during active disease. Each CDR3 is given with its conserved first and last residue. A D gene is named only where the DNA matches it firmly.

TRBD1	TRBV3-1/TRBV3-2	TRBJ2-1	CASSQVFGTGSEQFF
-	TRBV30	TRBJ1-1	CAWAATFNTEAFF
TRBD1	TRBV28	TRBJ1-4	CASRTGAWNEKLFF
TRBD1	TRBV7-9	TRBJ1-1	CASKTGRTEAFF
TRBD1	TRBV7-8	TRBJ1-2	CASSFGTVYGYTF
-	TRBV7-2	TRBJ2-5	CASSSQETQYF
-	TRBV28	TRBJ2-5	CASSLISGETQYF
-	TRBV30	TRBJ1-3	CAWTENSGNTIYF
-	TRBV27	TRBJ1-1	CASSSGQTLVEAFF
-	TRBV5-4	TRBJ1-1	CASSLRDIGTEAFF
TRBD1	TRBV5-1	TRBJ1-3	CASSPGDRAVEGNTIYF
-	TRBV21-1	TRBJ1-3	CASSKDCNWSSGNTIYF
TRBD1	TRBV28	TRBJ2-5	CASSQDRGVEETQYF
TRBD2	TRBV14	TRBJ2-1	CASSQETGREGGEQFF
-	TRBV19	TRBJ2-3	CASSIGGADTDTQYF
TRBD2	TRBV7-2	TRBJ2-7	CASSLSGGITYEQYF
TRBD1	TRBV24-1	TRBJ1-2	CATSDSNRGIGGYTF
TRBD2	TRBV28	TRBJ2-1	CASSLTSGRQFF
-	TRBV19	TRBJ1-5	CASSRAQYQPQHF
TRBD1	TRBV18	TRBJ2-3	CASSSRQGEDTQYF
TRBD1	TRBV6-5	TRBJ1-1	CASSLRGRGTEAFF
-	TRBV2	TRBJ1-2	CASSERGTEGYTF
-	TRBV5-1	TRBJ2-3	CASSRDRGAGGLTDTQYF
TRBD1	TRBV2	TRBJ1-2	CASSWDRAATF
-	TRBV7-8	TRBJ2-2	CASSLVVNTGELFF
-	TRBV27	TRBJ2-7	CASSPGQIPSYEQYF